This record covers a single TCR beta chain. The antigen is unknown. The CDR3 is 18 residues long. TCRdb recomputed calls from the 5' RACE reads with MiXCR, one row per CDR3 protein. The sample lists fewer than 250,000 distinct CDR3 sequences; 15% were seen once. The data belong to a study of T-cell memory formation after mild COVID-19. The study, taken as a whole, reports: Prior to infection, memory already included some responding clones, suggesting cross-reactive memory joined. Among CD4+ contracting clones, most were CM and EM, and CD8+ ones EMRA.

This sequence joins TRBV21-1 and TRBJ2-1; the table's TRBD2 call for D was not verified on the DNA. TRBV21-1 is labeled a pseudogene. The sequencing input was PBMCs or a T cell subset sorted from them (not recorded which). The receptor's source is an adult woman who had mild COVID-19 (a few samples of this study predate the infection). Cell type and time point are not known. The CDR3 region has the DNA TGTGCCAGCAGCAAAATCTCGCGCGGGACTAGCGGGGACAATGAGCAGTTCTTC. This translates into CASSKISRGTSGDNEQFF.